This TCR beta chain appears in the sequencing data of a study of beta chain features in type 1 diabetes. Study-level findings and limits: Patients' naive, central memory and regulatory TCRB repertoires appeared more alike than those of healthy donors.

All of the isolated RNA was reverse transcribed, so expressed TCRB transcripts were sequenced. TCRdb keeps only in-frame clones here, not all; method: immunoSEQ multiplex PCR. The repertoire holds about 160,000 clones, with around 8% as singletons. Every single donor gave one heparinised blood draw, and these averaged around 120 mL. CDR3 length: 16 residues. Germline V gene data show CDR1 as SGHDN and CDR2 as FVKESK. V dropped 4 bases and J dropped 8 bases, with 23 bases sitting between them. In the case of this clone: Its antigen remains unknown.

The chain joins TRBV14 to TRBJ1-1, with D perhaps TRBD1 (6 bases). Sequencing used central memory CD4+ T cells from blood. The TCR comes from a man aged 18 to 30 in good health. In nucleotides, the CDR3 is TGTGCCAGCAGCCCTCGGGGACAAGCCATAAAGGGCGAAGCTTTCTTT. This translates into CASSPRGQAIKGEAFF.